The rows below give T cell receptor beta chains drawn from one sample of a study of CD8 T cells in ankylosing spondylitis. Using its own MiXCR run on the 5' RACE reads, TCRdb lists one record per CDR3 protein. The table has fewer than 400,000 distinct CDR3 sequences, roughly 14% seen once. The material sequenced was blood, either unsorted or a sorted T cell fraction (not recorded which). The receptor source for this set is a male donor with ankylosing spondylitis or in good health (not recorded which). CDR3s include the opening cysteine and the closing phenylalanine or tryptophan. A D gene is named only where the DNA matches it firmly. Part of the rows lack a size; the others show once, few, many or a class for expanded clones.

V: TRBV5-1
size: few
D: .
J: TRBJ1-4
CDR3: CASRRESNEKLFF
DNA: TGCGCCAGCAGACGCGAAAGCAATGAAAAACTGTTTTTT

V: TRBV25-1
size: many
D: TRBD1
J: TRBJ1-1
CDR3: CASTPGTGDRGAFF
DNA: TGTGCCAGCACCCCCGGGACAGGGGATAGGGGAGCTTTCTTT

V: TRBV19
size: .
D: TRBD1
J: TRBJ1-2
CDR3: CASTDRGHYGYTF
DNA: TGTGCCAGTACAGACAGGGGGCACTATGGCTACACCTTC

V: TRBV7-2
size: .
D: TRBD2
J: TRBJ2-1
CDR3: CASSTRTRLNEQFF
DNA: TGTGCCAGCAGCACCCGGACTAGATTGAATGAGCAGTTCTTC

V: TRBV29-1
size: many
D: TRBD1
J: TRBJ1-1
CDR3: CSVGRRTGLDTEAFF
DNA: TGCAGCGTTGGGAGGAGGACAGGGTTGGACACTGAAGCTTTCTTT

V: TRBV10-3
size: .
D: .
J: TRBJ2-1
CDR3: CAISGDLSSYNEQFF
DNA: TGTGCCATCAGTGGCGACCTGAGCTCCTACAATGAGCAGTTCTTC

V: TRBV7-2
size: .
D: TRBD1
J: TRBJ2-7
CDR3: CASRQGAIGEQYF
DNA: TGTGCCAGCAGGCAGGGGGCTATAGGCGAGCAGTACTTC

V: TRBV9
size: few
D: TRBD1
J: TRBJ1-4
CDR3: CASSPSGGFSEKLFF
DNA: TGTGCCAGCAGCCCCTCAGGGGGCTTTAGCGAAAAACTGTTTTTT

V: TRBV19
size: .
D: .
J: TRBJ1-2
CDR3: CASSIYQPDYGYTF
DNA: TGTGCCAGTAGTATTTATCAACCAGACTATGGCTACACCTTC

V: TRBV5-1
size: .
D: .
J: TRBJ1-3
CDR3: CASSLDGDPSGNTIYF
DNA: TGCGCCAGCAGCTTGGACGGTGACCCTTCTGGAAACACCATATATTTT

V: TRBV6-2/TRBV6-3
size: few
D: .
J: TRBJ1-5
CDR3: CASRSSGSSSNQPQHF
DNA: TGTGCCAGCCGCTCCTCGGGGTCCTCTAGCAATCAGCCCCAGCATTTT

V: TRBV3-1
size: .
D: TRBD1
J: TRBJ1-1
CDR3: CASSQTGGRTEAFF
DNA: TGTGCCAGCAGCCAAACAGGGGGACGAACTGAAGCTTTCTTT

V: TRBV18
size: .
D: .
J: TRBJ1-5
CDR3: CASSPSGINQPQHF
DNA: TGTGCCAGCTCACCGTCAGGGATCAATCAGCCCCAGCATTTT

V: TRBV5-5
size: many
D: .
J: TRBJ1-3
CDR3: CASSWGDTHGNTIYF
DNA: TGTGCCAGCAGCTGGGGAGACACCCACGGAAACACCATATATTTT

V: TRBV12-3/TRBV12-4
size: many
D: .
J: TRBJ1-5
CDR3: CASSFSDRQPQHF
DNA: TGTGCCAGCAGTTTCTCGGACAGACAGCCCCAGCATTTT

V: TRBV7-2
size: few
D: TRBD1
J: TRBJ1-4
CDR3: CASSWDRGREKLFF
DNA: TGTGCCAGCAGTTGGGACAGGGGGCGTGAAAAACTGTTTTTT

V: TRBV6-5
size: few
D: .
J: TRBJ2-1
CDR3: CASSSRTAYNEQFF
DNA: TGTGCCAGCAGTTCCCGGACAGCTTACAATGAGCAGTTCTTC

V: TRBV4-1
size: many
D: .
J: TRBJ2-2
CDR3: CASSQQEYTGELFF
DNA: TGCGCCAGCAGCCAACAGGAGTACACCGGGGAGCTGTTTTTT

V: TRBV20-1
size: few
D: .
J: TRBJ1-6
CDR3: CSATPGGANSPLHF
DNA: TGCAGTGCTACCCCGGGGGGAGCTAATTCACCCCTCCACTTT

V: TRBV5-1
size: .
D: TRBD1
J: TRBJ1-5
CDR3: CASSLSDRENQPQHF
DNA: TGCGCCAGCAGCCTGTCGGACAGGGAGAATCAGCCCCAGCATTTT

V: TRBV29-1
size: .
D: .
J: TRBJ2-5
CDR3: CSLLTGRGETQYF
DNA: TGCAGCTTGCTCACAGGGAGAGGCGAGACCCAGTACTTC

V: TRBV5-1
size: few
D: .
J: TRBJ1-1
CDR3: CASSQGPEETFF
DNA: TGCGCCAGCAGCCAGGGACCTGAGGAAACTTTCTTT

V: TRBV4-2
size: .
D: .
J: TRBJ2-1
CDR3: CASSQDRASVFF
DNA: TGTGCCAGCAGCCAAGACCGGGCTAGTGTGTTCTTC

V: TRBV30
size: .
D: .
J: TRBJ2-3
CDR3: CAWRLVNTDTQYF
DNA: TGTGCCTGGAGGTTGGTGAACACAGATACGCAGTATTTT

V: TRBV11-2
size: few
D: TRBD2
J: TRBJ2-1
CDR3: CASSLYAAGVNNEQFF
DNA: TGTGCCAGCAGCTTATACGCAGCGGGAGTTAACAATGAGCAGTTCTTC

V: TRBV5-1
size: many
D: .
J: TRBJ1-1
CDR3: CASSLVGESTEAFF
DNA: TGCGCCAGCAGCTTGGTCGGGGAGAGCACTGAAGCTTTCTTT

V: TRBV12-3/TRBV12-4
size: .
D: .
J: TRBJ1-3
CDR3: CASSSSGVLSGNTIYF
DNA: TGTGCCAGCAGTTCCTCAGGTGTCCTCTCTGGAAACACCATATATTTT

V: TRBV4-1
size: few
D: TRBD2
J: TRBJ2-3
CDR3: CASSQDWLAGPADTQYF
DNA: TGCGCCAGCAGCCAAGATTGGCTAGCGGGCCCGGCAGATACGCAGTATTTT

V: TRBV5-1
size: .
D: .
J: TRBJ2-2
CDR3: CASSPYRETAGELFF
DNA: TGCGCCAGCAGCCCTTACAGGGAGACGGCCGGGGAGCTGTTTTTT

V: TRBV14
size: .
D: .
J: TRBJ2-1
CDR3: CASSPSMGSEQFF
DNA: TGTGCCAGCAGCCCATCGATGGGGAGTGAGCAGTTCTTC

V: TRBV18
size: few
D: .
J: TRBJ2-5
CDR3: CASSPLGGETQYF
DNA: TGTGCCAGCTCGCCACTGGGGGGAGAGACCCAGTACTTC

V: TRBV29-1
size: few
D: .
J: TRBJ2-7
CDR3: CSSEGTVPYEQYF
DNA: TGCAGCTCCGAGGGGACGGTCCCCTACGAGCAGTACTTC

V: TRBV5-1
size: many
D: .
J: TRBJ1-2
CDR3: CASSLDQRTYGYTF
DNA: TGCGCCAGCAGCTTGGACCAGAGAACCTATGGCTACACCTTC

V: TRBV7-7
size: few
D: .
J: TRBJ2-5
CDR3: CASSLVVRETQYF
DNA: TGTGCCAGCAGCTTAGTTGTACGGGAGACCCAGTACTTC

V: TRBV20-1
size: few
D: .
J: TRBJ1-5
CDR3: CSARAEGPPDQPQHF
DNA: TGCAGTGCTAGAGCGGAGGGCCCCCCAGATCAGCCCCAGCATTTT

V: TRBV20-1
size: .
D: TRBD2
J: TRBJ2-3
CDR3: CSARDLSGGTDTQYF
DNA: TGCAGTGCTAGAGATCTCAGCGGGGGGACCGATACGCAGTATTTT

V: TRBV12-3/TRBV12-4
size: few
D: .
J: TRBJ2-6
CDR3: CASTIGRGFSGANVLTF
DNA: TGTGCCAGCACCATAGGACGGGGGTTCTCTGGGGCCAACGTCCTGACTTTC

V: TRBV19
size: .
D: TRBD1
J: TRBJ1-1
CDR3: CASSRGTGVRNTEAFF
DNA: TGTGCCAGTAGTAGGGGGACAGGGGTCCGGAACACTGAAGCTTTCTTT

V: TRBV9
size: few
D: TRBD1
J: TRBJ1-6
CDR3: CASSAPGGPSPLHF
DNA: TGTGCCAGCAGCGCCCCAGGGGGACCTTCACCCCTCCACTTT

V: TRBV3-1
size: .
D: TRBD2
J: TRBJ2-1
CDR3: CASCQEGLGYNEQFF
DNA: TGTGCCAGCTGCCAAGAGGGACTAGGTTACAATGAGCAGTTCTTC

V: TRBV3-1
size: .
D: TRBD1
J: TRBJ1-1
CDR3: CASSLGQVDTEAFF
DNA: TGTGCCAGCAGCCTCGGACAGGTAGACACTGAAGCTTTCTTT

V: TRBV4-2
size: few
D: TRBD2
J: TRBJ2-2
CDR3: CASSQGRGAGGELFF
DNA: TGTGCCAGCAGCCAAGGGCGGGGGGCTGGCGGGGAGCTGTTTTTT

V: TRBV4-1
size: .
D: TRBD1
J: TRBJ1-4
CDR3: CASSLKGQGEKLFF
DNA: TGCGCCAGCAGCCTAAAGGGACAGGGGGAAAAACTGTTTTTT

V: TRBV5-6
size: .
D: .
J: TRBJ2-5
CDR3: CASLRGPGEETQYF
DNA: TGTGCCAGCCTGAGAGGACCGGGAGAAGAGACCCAGTACTTC

V: TRBV5-1
size: .
D: .
J: TRBJ2-1
CDR3: CASSLEQVYNEQFF
DNA: TGCGCCAGCAGCTTGGAACAGGTGTACAATGAGCAGTTCTTC

V: TRBV18
size: .
D: .
J: TRBJ2-3
CDR3: CASSAGGGPDTQYF
DNA: TGTGCCAGCTCAGCAGGGGGAGGACCAGATACGCAGTATTTT

V: TRBV4-1
size: many
D: TRBD1
J: TRBJ1-1
CDR3: CASSPPAGTGNTEAFF
DNA: TGCGCCAGCAGCCCCCCGGCAGGGACAGGGAACACTGAAGCTTTCTTT

V: TRBV5-1
size: many
D: .
J: TRBJ2-3
CDR3: CASSVAPTDTQYF
DNA: TGCGCCAGCAGCGTGGCCCCCACAGATACGCAGTATTTT

V: TRBV7-9
size: .
D: .
J: TRBJ2-1
CDR3: CASSLWARSTYNEQFF
DNA: TGTGCCAGCAGCTTATGGGCCCGTTCAACCTACAATGAGCAGTTCTTC

V: TRBV29-1
size: few
D: .
J: TRBJ2-5
CDR3: CSVTQDGSGGTQYF
DNA: TGCAGCGTTACCCAGGACGGATCTGGCGGGACCCAGTACTTC

V: TRBV5-5
size: few
D: .
J: TRBJ1-1
CDR3: CASSFNQRMETEAFF
DNA: TGTGCCAGCAGCTTTAACCAGAGGATGGAGACTGAAGCTTTCTTT